Included here is one T cell receptor (beta chain) sequence, with context. Its antigen is not known. Here immunoSEQ multiplex PCR was the method, and the copy in TCRdb shows in-frame clones only, minus some. The table has about 120,000 clones, roughly nine tenths seen once; the top ten hold about 4%. This CDR3 spans 16 amino acids. Germline V CDR1 and CDR2: MNHEY, SVGAGI. J lost 6 bases, V lost 4 bases, and 13 bases had no gene match. This sample is part of a study of cytomegalovirus exposure and HLA in healthy donors. Whole-study results and caveats: Accounts indicate the classifier identified cytomegalovirus status with strong specificity and sensitivity.

The material sequenced was PBMCs. The rearrangement links TRBV6-5 to TRBJ1-2; 8 nucleotides align to TRBD1. This receptor was identified in a young man in good health and CMV-seropositive. The CDR3 DNA reads as TGTGCCAGCAGTTTAACCCCGGGACAGGCAATCAATGGCTACACCTTC. Translation: CASSLTPGQAINGYTF.